The 30 T cell receptor beta chains below come from one sample, sequenced in a study of identical twins. TCRdb itself ran the 5' RACE reads through MiXCR, one entry per CDR3 protein. The sample records 600,000 to 800,000 distinct CDR3 sequences, 21% being singletons. The sample was also reused in another study, on T cells expressing NK-cell markers.

Sequencing was carried out using PBMCs. All receptors derive from a woman aged 18-29 years in good health.

This chain joins TRBV25-1 and TRBJ2-5, with 7 bases lining up with TRBD2. J gave up 2 bases and V 0 bases, and 3 bases lay outside the gene matches. This CDR3 contains 15 residues. CDR1 is MGHDK and CDR2 is SYGVNS in the germline V gene. DNA of the CDR3: TGTGCCAGCAGTGAATATCTGGGAGGGCAAGAGACCCAGTACTTC. Amino acid sequence: CASSEYLGGQETQYF. Using reference TRBV25-1 and TRBJ2-5 for the parts outside the CDR3, the full variable domain is EADIYQTPRYLVIGTGKKITLECSQTMGHDKMYWYQQDPGMELHLIHYSYGVNSTEKGDLSSESTVSRIRTEHFPLTLESARPSHTSQYLCASSEYLGGQETQYFGPGTRLLVL.

The chain has TRBV6-4 and TRBJ2-1; TRBD2 agrees at 7 bases. Germline CDR1 MRHNA, CDR2 SNTAGT. J lost 6 bases, V lost 0 bases, and 2 bases had no gene match. CDR3 length: 14 amino acids. The CDR3 DNA sequence: TGTGCCAGCAGTGACTCTTGGGGGGGCAATGAGCAGTTCTTC. Amino acids: CASSDSWGGNEQFF.

This clonotype was picked up a small number of times. CDR3 protein: CATSDSTSDTDTQYF. The CDR3 DNA sequence: TGTGCCACCAGTGATTCGACTAGCGACACAGATACGCAGTATTTT. This chain uses TRBV24-1 with TRBJ2-3, with 8 positions matching TRBD2. J was trimmed by 2 bases and V by 2 bases; bases with no gene match: 2. CDR1 is KGHDR and CDR2 is SFDVKD in the germline V gene. CDR3 length: 15 residues.

The CDR3 nucleotides read TGCAGCGTTGCCATTCAAGAGACCCAGTACTTC. This translates into CSVAIQETQYF. The V gene is TRBV29-1, the J gene TRBJ2-5; D unresolved. The CDR3 loop spans 11 amino acids. V lost 4 bases to trimming and J lost 2 bases, with 5 bases between them. The germline V gene encodes CDR1 SQVTM and CDR2 ANQGSEA.

This clonotype was observed many times. This sequence joins TRBV12-3 or TRBV12-4 and TRBJ1-4; possibly TRBD1 for D (6 bases). V was pared by 5 bases and J by 10 bases, with 11 bases between. The CDR3 contains 12 residues. The DNA of the CDR3 is TGTGCCAGCAGTCTTGGACAGAGAAAACTGTTTTTT. Amino acid sequence: CASSLGQRKLFF.

V is TRBV19 and J is TRBJ2-7, with 8 bases that match TRBD1. J gave up 4 bases and V 9 bases, and 8 bases lay outside the gene matches. The CDR3 covers 13 residues. Germline CDR1 LNHDA, CDR2 SQIVND (reference sequence). This CDR3 reads CASRETGDYEQYF. DNA for the CDR3: TGTGCCAGCCGTGAGACAGGGGATTACGAGCAGTACTTC.

This clonotype occurred a few times. V usage is TRBV10-3 and J usage is TRBJ2-7; 7 bases are shared with TRBD2. The junction had 6 bases not matched to a gene; V was cut back by 1 base and J by 3 bases. The CDR3 totals 15 residues. Germline V gives CDR1 ENHRY, CDR2 SYGVKD. The CDR3 DNA is TGTGCCATCAGTGAGTATACTAGCGCAAACTACGAGCAGTACTTC. Protein product: CAISEYTSANYEQYF.

The gene calls are TRBV18 and TRBJ1-2; D ambiguous. The CDR3 totals 13 residues. V was trimmed by 2 bases and J by 4 bases, leaving 8 bases between them. Germline V gene sequence: CDR1 KGHSH, CDR2 LQKENI. The CDR3 nucleotides are TGTGCCAGCTCACCAGAGGAACTCTATGGCTACACCTTC. Amino acid sequence: CASSPEELYGYTF.

The CDR3 DNA reads as TGTGCCAGCAGCCCGGCGCTGCAAGAGACCCAGTACTTC. The encoded protein is CASSPALQETQYF. The V call is TRBV12-3 or TRBV12-4, the J call TRBJ2-5; D unresolved. CDR3 length equals 13 residues. Trimming stripped 6 bases from V and 2 bases from J, with 10 bases between.

The rearrangement uses TRBV29-1 and TRBJ2-7; 10 nucleotides agree with TRBD1. The CDR3 spans 13 residues. With 6 bases clipped from V and 3 bases from J, the junction kept 5 bases outside the gene matches. Germline loops: CDR1 SQVTM, CDR2 ANQGSEA. In DNA, the CDR3 is TGCAGCGTCGCGGACAGGGGGTTCTACGAGCAGTACTTC. As protein: CSVADRGFYEQYF.

This clonotype appeared a few times. The V and J genes are TRBV7-9 and TRBJ2-3; TRBD1 is a possible D gene (6 bases). Trimming pared 5 bases from V and 2 bases from J, leaving 11 bases between. Per the germline V gene, CDR1 is SEHNR and CDR2 is FQNEAQ (reference sequence). CDR3 length: 14 residues. Here the CDR3 DNA reads TGTGCCAGCAGCCGGGACACTTTCACAGATACGCAGTATTTT. It is translated as CASSRDTFTDTQYF. Full variable domain (rest looked up from reference TRBV7-9 and TRBJ2-3): DTGVSQNPRHKITKRGQNVTFRCDPISEHNRLYWYRQTLGQGPEFLTYFQNEAQLEKSRLLSDRFSAERPKGSFSTLEIQRTEQGDSAMYLCASSRDTFTDTQYFGPGTRLTVL.

Only a few counts were recorded for this clonotype. This chain links TRBV20-1 with TRBJ2-7; 7 bases fit TRBD2. Germline V gene data show CDR1 as DFQATT and CDR2 as SNEGSKA (reference sequence). V was clipped by 5 bases and J by 3 bases; unmatched bases: 10. The CDR3 loop spans 14 amino acids. The DNA of the CDR3 is TGCAGTGCTGGGGCGGGTAGCGGGTACTACGAGCAGTACTTC. Its translation is CSAGAGSGYYEQYF.

The genes are TRBV4-3 and TRBJ2-7, with TRBD2 as a possible D gene (6 bases). Germline V gives CDR1 LGHNA, CDR2 YSLEER. Trimming shortened V by 0 bases and J by 3 bases, and 15 bases separated the two germline ends. The CDR3 is 16 residues long. CDR3 DNA: TGCGCCAGCAGCCAAGATATAGACAGCGGGCACTACGAGCAGTACTTC. This translates into CASSQDIDSGHYEQYF.

In its sample, this clonotype was seen many times. The rearrangement links TRBV5-1 to TRBJ2-1; the D gene is possibly TRBD2 (5 bases). The V end was cut by 0 bases, the J end by 1 base, with 11 bases between. The germline V gene has CDR1 SGHRS and CDR2 YFSETQ. There are 16 residues in the CDR3. For the CDR3, the DNA is TGCGCCAGCAGCTTGGTCCTAGGCGGGTCCTACAATGAGCAGTTCTTC. It is translated as CASSLVLGGSYNEQFF.

This clonotype was recorded at least ten times. The chain couples TRBV20-1 to TRBJ1-4, with 9 bases aligning to TRBD1. V lost 0 bases and J lost 12; bases outside the gene matches: 8. The CDR3 is made up of 14 amino acids. Germline CDR1 is DFQATT and CDR2 is SNEGSKA (reference sequence). The CDR3 nucleotides are TGCAGTGCTAGAGATTCGGGACAGGGAATGGAACTGTTTTTT. Amino acid sequence: CSARDSGQGMELFF.

The V call is TRBV27, the J call TRBJ2-7, with TRBD2 matching over 14 bases. Germline trimming cut 10 bases from V and 2 bases from J; bases unmatched to any gene: 10. The CDR3 has 16 residues. Germline V gene sequence: CDR1 MNHEY, CDR2 SMNVEV (reference sequence). The DNA of the CDR3 is TGTGCCACCGGGACTAGCGGGAGTGTGGACCCCTACGAGCAGTACTTC. As protein: CATGTSGSVDPYEQYF.

This clonotype has ten or more counts. This chain connects TRBV6-1 to TRBJ2-1, with D possibly being TRBD1 or TRBD2 (5 bases each). V lost 8 bases and J lost 4, with 15 bases in between. Germline values: CDR1 MNHNS, CDR2 SASEGT. The CDR3 has 14 residues. The CDR3 region has the DNA TGTGCCAGCGGGGGACGGGGAGAATACAATGAGCAGTTCTTC. Translation gives CASGGRGEYNEQFF.

V gene TRBV20-1 combines with J gene TRBJ2-1, with 8 nucleotides matching TRBD2. CDR1 is DFQATT, CDR2 SNEGSKA, per germline (reference sequence). The CDR3 has 12 amino acids. Trimming removed 7 bases from V and 8 bases from J; junction bases left unmatched: 7. For the CDR3, the DNA is TGCAGTGGCCGGACGGGGGGGTATGAGCAGTTCTTC. This translates into CSGRTGGYEQFF.

The chain combines TRBV4-3 with TRBJ2-7; 11 bases map to TRBD1. The V gene end was trimmed by 3 bases and the J gene end by 4 bases; junction bases not matched to a gene: 11. The CDR3 has 17 amino acids. Germline assignment: CDR1 LGHNA and CDR2 YSLEER. In DNA form, the CDR3 reads TGCGCCAGCAGCCAGGACAGGGGGCGAGGGTTTGTTTACGAGCAGTACTTC. It is translated as CASSQDRGRGFVYEQYF.

This chain uses TRBV20-1 with TRBJ2-4, with a possible D match to TRBD1 (6 bases). V lost 7 bases and J 0 bases, leaving 13 bases between the germline ends. From germline, CDR1 is DFQATT and CDR2 SNEGSKA (reference sequence). The CDR3 is made up of 14 amino acids. The CDR3 DNA sequence: TGCAGTGTCCTACACAGGGTAGCCAAAAACATTCAGTACTTC. This codes for CSVLHRVAKNIQYF.

This clonotype was counted many times. J is TRBJ2-5 and V is TRBV29-1, with D uncertain. This CDR3 has 11 residues. Trimming stripped 4 bases from V and 4 bases from J, with 7 bases between. Germline V gene sequence: CDR1 SQVTM, CDR2 ANQGSEA. The CDR3, as DNA: TGCAGCGTTGTCGCAGTAGAGACCCAGTACTTC. Residues: CSVVAVETQYF. The full variable domain, with the rest looked up from reference TRBV29-1 and TRBJ2-5, is SAVISQKPSRDICQRGTSLTIQCQVDSQVTMMFWYRQQPGQSLTLIATANQGSEATYESGFVIDKFPISRPNLTFSTLTVSNMSPEDSSIYLCSVVAVETQYFGPGTRLLVL.

On this clonotype: One base away lies a much larger clone, so this may be a sequencing read error. The chain employs TRBV10-3 and TRBJ2-3, with 10 bases identical to TRBD2. Germline trimming cut 8 bases from V and 2 bases from J; bases unmatched to any gene: 7. The CDR3 is made up of 15 amino acids. Looked up from germline, CDR1 is ENHRY and CDR2 is SYGVKD. The CDR3 loop reads CAIGSSGSDTDTQYF. DNA of the CDR3: TGTGCCATCGGCTCTAGCGGGAGTGACACAGATACGCAGTATTTT.

The J gene is TRBJ2-4, the V gene TRBV20-1, with 9 bases fitting TRBD2. The V segment lost 1 base and the J segment 7 bases; nucleotides outside the gene matches: 8. CDR1 and CDR2 from the germline V gene are DFQATT and SNEGSKA (reference sequence). The CDR3 spans 15 residues. Here the CDR3 DNA reads TGCAGTGCTAGAGGGGCCAGCGGGAGGAGGAACATTCAGTACTTC. Translated, it gives CSARGASGRRNIQYF.

The rearrangement links TRBV20-1 to TRBJ1-1; the D gene is possibly TRBD1 (6 bases). Germline CDR1 is DFQATT and CDR2 is SNEGSKA (reference sequence). The germline V and J ends were trimmed by 5 bases and 5 bases, with 15 bases remaining between them. The CDR3 is 13 residues long. The CDR3 DNA is TGCAGTGCTTACGGGGGGGCGGGGACTGAAGCTTTCTTT. Its protein product is CSAYGGAGTEAFF.

This clonotype was counted a few times. This chain links TRBV7-9 with TRBJ2-1; D might be TRBD1 or TRBD2, each matching 5 bases. V was cut by 3 bases and J by 0 bases, with 15 bases left in between. Germline V lookup: CDR1 SEHNR, CDR2 FQNEAQ (reference sequence). CDR3 length: 17 residues. The CDR3, as DNA: TGTGCCAGCAGCTTGGGACGTGCTCGACCCTCCTACAATGAGCAGTTCTTC. Protein product: CASSLGRARPSYNEQFF.

The chain recombines TRBV5-4 with TRBJ2-1; D is perhaps TRBD2 (6 bases). The V end lost 3 bases, the J end lost 2 bases, and 9 bases lay between the germline ends. CDR3 length: 14 residues. Per germline, CDR1 SGHNT and CDR2 YYREEE (reference sequence). CDR3 sequence reads: CASSSGDTYNEQFF. In DNA form, the CDR3 reads TGTGCCAGCAGCTCGGGAGACACCTACAATGAGCAGTTCTTC.

CDR3 region: CASSADRLGQFF. CDR3 nucleotide sequence: TGTGCCAGCAGCGCCGACAGGTTGGGGCAGTTCTTC. The V and J genes are TRBV7-6 and TRBJ2-1; perhaps TRBD1 as D (6 bases). V dropped 5 bases and J dropped 12 bases, with 14 bases sitting between them. The CDR3 loop spans 12 amino acids. Germline CDR1 SGHVS, CDR2 FNYEAQ.

This clonotype appeared a few times. The rearrangement uses TRBV20-1 and TRBJ1-2, with D perhaps TRBD1 (6 bases). The CDR3 spans 12 residues. V was shortened by 5 bases and J by 6 bases, with 13 bases between the two germline ends. Germline lookup yields CDR1 DFQATT and CDR2 SNEGSKA (reference sequence). This CDR3 is CSAPGQPNGYTF. For the CDR3, the DNA is TGCAGTGCTCCTGGACAGCCTAATGGCTACACCTTC.

The chain recombines TRBV6-5 with TRBJ1-1, with D unresolved. V was cut by 4 bases and J by 0 bases, with 15 bases left in between. CDR1 is MNHEY, CDR2 SVGAGI, per germline. This CDR3 is 16 amino acids long. The CDR3 DNA follows: TGTGCCAGCAGTTTCGTTCCCGGACGGGTGAACACTGAAGCTTTCTTT. It yields the protein CASSFVPGRVNTEAFF.

The chain uses TRBV2 and TRBJ2-1; 7 bases match TRBD2. V was clipped by 8 bases and J by 6 bases; unmatched bases: 7. This CDR3 has 13 residues. The germline gives CDR1 SNHLY, CDR2 FYNNEI. For the CDR3, the DNA is TGTGCCAGCCTAGCGGACCCCCCCAATGAGCAGTTCTTC. Translation: CASLADPPNEQFF. Based on the CDR3 plus reference TRBV2 and TRBJ2-1, the full variable domain is EPEVTQTPSHQVTQMGQEVILRCVPISNHLYFYWYRQILGQKVEFLVSFYNNEISEKSEIFDDQFSVERPDGSNFTLKIRSTKLEDSAMYFCASLADPPNEQFFGPGTRLTVL.